This T cell receptor beta chain was observed in a study of identical twins. A few counts support this clonotype. Its specificity is unknown. TCRdb recomputed calls from the 5' RACE reads with MiXCR, one row per CDR3 protein. The table shows a few hundred thousand distinct CDR3 sequences, with about a fifth occurring only once. The study, taken as a whole, reports: The conclusions drew on cross-sectional statistical analysis instead of tracking the same donors. Out-of-frame alpha sequences common to twins exhibited an excess of low generation probability.

Sequencing was carried out using naive T cells sorted from blood. This TCR derives from a man aged 50-60 years in good health.

CDR3 nucleotides: TGTGCCAGCAGCGAAGACAGGGTCTCCTACGAGCAGTACTTC. It yields the protein CASSEDRVSYEQYF. The chain has TRBV7-8 and TRBJ2-7, with 7 bases matching TRBD1. The CDR3 consists of 14 residues. The J segment lost 0 bases and the V segment lost 5 bases, leaving 4 bases of the junction unmatched. Germline values: CDR1 SGHVS, CDR2 FQNEAQ.